The present TCR beta chain was sequenced within a study of T cells in Graves' hyperthyroidism and ophthalmopathy. Notes on the study in general: In the blood, most expanded thyroid clonotypes above 0.001 appeared as well.

This clonotype was counted at least ten times. Its antigen is unknown. There were TCR beta CDR3 regions amplified from RNA transcripts. HTBI primers were employed in a first-round RT-PCR of the TCR CDR3. One entry per CDR3 protein, called by TCRdb with MiXCR from the multiplex PCR reads. The sample carries 550,000 to 600,000 distinct CDR3 sequences, about half recorded once. This clonotype originated in an adult woman with Graves' disease, either hyperthyroidism or ophthalmopathy (not recorded which). The sequenced material came from peripheral blood or thyroid tissue (not recorded which).

The CDR3: CASSRRRVDNSPLHF. The CDR3 nucleotides are TGTGCCAGCAGCCGGAGGCGCGTCGATAATTCACCCCTCCACTTT. This chain links TRBV3-1 with TRBJ1-6; D unresolved. Germline CDR1 and CDR2: LGHDT and YNNKEL (reference sequence). V lost 4 bases and J lost 5, with 12 bases in between. This CDR3 contains 15 residues.